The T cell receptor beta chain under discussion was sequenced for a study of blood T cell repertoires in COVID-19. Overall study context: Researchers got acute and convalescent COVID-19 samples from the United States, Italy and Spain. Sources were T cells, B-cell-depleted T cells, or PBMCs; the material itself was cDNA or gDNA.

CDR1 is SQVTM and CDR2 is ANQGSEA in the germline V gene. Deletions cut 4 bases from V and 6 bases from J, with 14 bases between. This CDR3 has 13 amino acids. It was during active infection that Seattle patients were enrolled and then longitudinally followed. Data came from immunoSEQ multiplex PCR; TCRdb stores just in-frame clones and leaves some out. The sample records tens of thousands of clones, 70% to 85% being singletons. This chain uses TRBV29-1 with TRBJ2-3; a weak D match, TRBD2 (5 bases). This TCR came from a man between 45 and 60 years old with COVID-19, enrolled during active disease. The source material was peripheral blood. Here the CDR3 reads CSVGEVASDTQYF. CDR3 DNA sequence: TGCAGCGTTGGAGAGGTAGCGTCGGATACGCAGTATTTT.